This passage covers 8 T cell receptor beta chains from one sample sequenced in a study of cytomegalovirus exposure and HLA in healthy donors. PCR involved 60 Vbeta and 13 Jbeta primers. Profiled with immunoSEQ multiplex PCR; TCRdb holds only in-frame clones, not every one. The table records under 200,000 clones, about three quarters of them present only once. Sequenced material: PBMCs. The receptor set was obtained from a female donor in good health and CMV-seronegative.

This chain joins TRBV4-1 and TRBJ1-3, with unresolved D. The V and J ends lost 1 base and 1 base respectively, with 11 bases between them. Germline lookup yields CDR1 MGHRA and CDR2 YSYEKL. The CDR3 extends over 16 amino acids. CDR3 sequence reads: CASSQGEGSSGNTIYF. The CDR3 DNA follows: TGCGCCAGCAGCCAAGGGGAGGGCAGTTCTGGAAACACCATATATTTT.

The rearrangement joins TRBV5-1 to TRBJ2-7, with TRBD2 identical over 10 bases. The junction had 5 bases not matched to a gene; V was cut back by 4 bases and J by 1 base. CDR1 is SGHRS and CDR2 is YFSETQ in the germline V gene. This CDR3 has 15 amino acids. The CDR3 spells CASSGELAGSYEQYF. CDR3 in DNA: TGCGCCAGCAGCGGGGAACTAGCGGGATCCTACGAGCAGTACTTC.

The V and J genes are TRBV10-3 and TRBJ2-5; D might be TRBD2 (6 bases). The CDR3 is 13 amino acids. Trimming stripped 0 bases from V and 8 bases from J, with 10 bases between. The germline gives CDR1 ENHRY, CDR2 SYGVKD. CDR3 sequence reads: CAISESDYLTQYF. DNA of the CDR3: TGTGCCATCAGTGAGTCGGACTATTTAACCCAGTACTTC.

The chain carries TRBV9 and TRBJ2-1; 8 bases fit TRBD1. This CDR3 spans 18 amino acids. V trimming: 3 bases; J trimming: 0 bases; junction bases outside the gene matches: 11. Germline V gene data show CDR1 as SGDLS and CDR2 as YYNGEE. DNA of the CDR3: TGTGCCAGCAGCGCCGACAGGGGAAGGGTAAGCTCCTACAATGAGCAGTTCTTC. Translated: CASSADRGRVSSYNEQFF.

The CDR3 spells CASSPRGRRGAMNTEAFF. In nucleotides, the CDR3 is TGTGCCAGCAGCCCCCGAGGTCGGCGGGGGGCGATGAACACTGAAGCTTTCTTT. The chain couples TRBV7-2 to TRBJ1-1, with a tentative D call TRBD1 (6 bases). CDR1 is SGHTA and CDR2 is FQGNSA in the germline V gene. The CDR3 contains 18 residues. The V gene lost 5 bases and the J gene lost 0 bases, with 22 bases spanning the gap.

This chain links TRBV19 with TRBJ2-7; the match to TRBD2 covers 11 bases. The CDR3 loop spans 18 amino acids. The V and J ends lost 3 bases and 2 bases, in that order; junction bases with no gene match: 12. Looked up from germline, CDR1 is LNHDA and CDR2 is SQIVND (reference sequence). DNA for the CDR3: TGTGCCAGTAGTATTGGGGGACTAGCGGAGGCAGGCCCCTACGAGCAGTACTTC. Protein sequence: CASSIGGLAEAGPYEQYF.

The chain employs TRBV28 and TRBJ2-5, with 10 bases fitting TRBD2. The better agreement between TRBJ2-7 and the DNA end casts doubt on the J call. The germline V gene encodes CDR1 MDHEN and CDR2 SYDVKM. This CDR3 spans 14 amino acids. The CDR3 region is CASSRTSGAYEQYF. Written as DNA, the CDR3 is TGTGCCAGCAGCCGGACTAGCGGAGCCTACGAGCAGTACTTC.

Many counts were recorded for this clone. The V gene is TRBV6-1, the J gene TRBJ2-5, with TRBD2 identical over 8 bases. CDR3 length: 14 amino acids. The V segment lost 3 bases and the J segment 2 bases; nucleotides outside the gene matches: 2. Germline assignment: CDR1 MNHNS and CDR2 SASEGT. CDR3 sequence (DNA): TGTGCCAGCAGTGAGCGGGGGGTTCAAGAGACCCAGTACTTC. This encodes CASSERGVQETQYF.